Listed here is a single T cell receptor (beta chain). What it binds is not known. Profiled with immunoSEQ multiplex PCR; TCRdb holds only in-frame clones, not every one. The sample records around 990,000 clones, roughly 80% being singletons. This entry comes from a study of shared clonotypes between healthy human individuals. Findings and caveats of the study: For sorted subsets, rarefaction showed incomplete sequencing despite large depth.

Germline loops: CDR1 SGDLS, CDR2 YYNGEE. The CDR3 loop spans 13 amino acids. V shed 0 bases and J shed 5 bases, with 6 bases lying between them. This TCR was sampled from a man younger than 30 in good health. Some clones in this sample may be carry-over from other donors' samples. Sequenced input: memory CD4+ T cells from PBMCs. As to subset: CD45RA-negative fraction. The V gene is TRBV9, the J gene TRBJ2-1; no firm D call. CDR3 nucleotides: TGTGCCAGCAGCGTAGGAAGGCACAATGAGCAGTTCTTC. Translated: CASSVGRHNEQFF. The complete variable domain, with remaining parts taken from reference TRBV9 and TRBJ2-1, reads DSGVTQTPKHLITATGQRVTLRCSPRSGDLSVYWYQQSLDQGLQFLIQYYNGEERAKGNILERFSAQQFPDLHSELNLSSLELGDSALYFCASSVGRHNEQFFGPGTRLTVL.